These 5 T cell receptor beta chains were sequenced from one sample in a study of Ad26.COV2.S vaccination and SARS-CoV-2 variants. The data were produced by immunoSEQ multiplex PCR, yet TCRdb's version contains in-frame clones alone and is incomplete. The data hold fewer than 900,000 clones, with about 89% observed a single time. Stated treatment: roughly 20 received Ad26.COV2.S at low or high dose, single or two shots; about 5 received placebo; per-sample allocation not given. Samples were taken on day 63 after the first vaccine or placebo injection. The material sequenced was peripheral blood, taken in a trial of Ad26.COV2.S vaccine versus placebo. These receptor sequences come from a person between 18 and 60 years old who received the Ad26.COV2.S COVID-19 vaccine or a placebo.

This clone has just one count. The chain carries TRBV7-9 and TRBJ1-3, with unresolved D. Germline lookup yields CDR1 SEHNR and CDR2 FQNEAQ (reference sequence). V shed 6 bases and J shed 1 base, with 16 bases lying between them. This CDR3 comprises 16 residues. CDR3 DNA sequence: TGTGCCAGCAGTTCCTTTTCGGACCCATCTGGAAACACCATATATTTT. It translates to CASSSFSDPSGNTIYF.

This chain uses TRBV4-2 with TRBJ1-3; D might be TRBD1 (5 bases). The germline V gene has CDR1 LGHNA and CDR2 YNFKEQ. V shed 4 bases and J shed 0 bases, with 16 bases lying between them. There are 17 residues in the CDR3. The chain's CDR3 is CASSREGRAGSGNTIYF. CDR3 DNA sequence: TGTGCCAGCAGCCGGGAGGGGCGGGCGGGCTCTGGAAACACCATATATTTT.

V is TRBV30 and J is TRBJ1-3; D remains ambiguous. V was cut by 2 bases and J by 3 bases, with 5 bases left in between. This CDR3 contains 12 residues. The germline gives CDR1 GTSNPN, CDR2 SVGIG (reference sequence). This CDR3 is CAWSSGGNTIYF. The CDR3 nucleotides read TGTGCCTGGAGTTCGGGTGGAAACACCATATATTTT.

The J gene is TRBJ1-2, the V gene TRBV30; TRBD1 might be the D (6 bases). V was pared by 7 bases and J by 5 bases, with 11 bases between. The CDR3 is made up of 11 amino acids. The V gene's germline CDR1 is GTSNPN and CDR2 SVGIG (reference sequence). CDR3: CASRQEYGYTF. CDR3 nucleotide sequence: TGTGCCTCCCGACAGGAGTATGGCTACACCTTC.

The V call is TRBV7-6, the J call TRBJ2-4, with D maybe TRBD1 (5 bases). CDR1 and CDR2 from the germline V gene are SGHVS and FNYEAQ. The CDR3 runs to 13 residues. V shed 5 bases and J shed 8 bases, with 13 bases lying between them. The CDR3 protein is CASSRGKGDIQYF. DNA of the CDR3: TGTGCCAGCAGCAGGGGAAAAGGGGACATTCAGTACTTC.